Here is one T cell receptor beta chain with its context. The sort gate was single viable CD3+CD4+CD8-CD45RO+ cells for memory CD4+ T cells. The record originates from a study of memory CD4+ T cells and cytomegalovirus serostatus. Data came from immunoSEQ multiplex PCR; TCRdb stores just in-frame clones and leaves some out. The table includes under 80,000 clones, 60% to 80% detected once. This CDR3 is 16 amino acids long. V was shortened by 2 bases and J by 0 bases, with 11 bases between the two germline ends. CDR1 and CDR2 from the germline V gene are GTSNPN and SVGIG (reference sequence). The V gene is TRBV30, the J gene TRBJ2-6; D not resolved. The receptor was derived from an adult in good health and CMV-seropositive. Specimen: memory CD4+ T cells from blood. CDR3 residues: CAWSWGPSSGANVLTF. DNA for the CDR3: TGTGCCTGGAGTTGGGGTCCAAGCTCTGGGGCCAACGTCCTGACTTTC.